This T cell receptor beta chain was recovered during a study of identifying expanded T cells in peripheral blood. V was pared by 4 bases and J by 0 bases, with 7 bases of the junction left unmatched. Germline V gene sequence: CDR1 SGHRS, CDR2 YFSETQ. This CDR3 contains 16 residues. Sequencing used immunoSEQ multiplex PCR; TCRdb keeps in-frame clones, though not all of them. In the table there are around 91,000 clones, around 89% of which are singletons. Findings of the study overall: Technical replicates showed roughly 1.2 changed clones; roughly two weeks roughly 16; four weeks 19. Variance in clone template counts between approximately 2-week samples significantly increased with total template count across all healthy donors.

No infections or other immune events were documented during collection. A remark on this clone: Antigen: not known.

This clonotype was obtained from a person between 18 and 70 years old in good health. Sequenced sample: blood. The rearrangement uses TRBV5-1 and TRBJ2-7; TRBD1 matches at 10 bases. CDR3 DNA sequence: TGCGCCAGCAGCCCGGGGACAGGGGACAGCTCCTACGAGCAGTACTTC. Amino acid sequence: CASSPGTGDSSYEQYF.